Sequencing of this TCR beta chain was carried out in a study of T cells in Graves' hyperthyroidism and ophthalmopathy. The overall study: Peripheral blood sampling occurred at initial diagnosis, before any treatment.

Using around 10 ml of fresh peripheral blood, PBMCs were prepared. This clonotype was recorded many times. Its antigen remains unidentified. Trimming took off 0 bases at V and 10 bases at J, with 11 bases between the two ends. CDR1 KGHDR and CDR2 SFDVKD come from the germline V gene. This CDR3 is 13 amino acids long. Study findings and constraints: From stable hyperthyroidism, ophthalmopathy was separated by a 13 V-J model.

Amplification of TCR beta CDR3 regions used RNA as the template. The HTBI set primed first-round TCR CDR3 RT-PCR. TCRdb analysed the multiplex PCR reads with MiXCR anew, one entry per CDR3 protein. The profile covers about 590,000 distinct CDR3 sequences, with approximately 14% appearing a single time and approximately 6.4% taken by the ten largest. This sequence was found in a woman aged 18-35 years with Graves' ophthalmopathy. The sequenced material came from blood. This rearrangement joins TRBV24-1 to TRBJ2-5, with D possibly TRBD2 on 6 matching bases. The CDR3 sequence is CATSDLRTGGQYF. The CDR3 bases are TGTGCCACCAGTGATTTGCGGACCGGGGGCCAGTACTTC.